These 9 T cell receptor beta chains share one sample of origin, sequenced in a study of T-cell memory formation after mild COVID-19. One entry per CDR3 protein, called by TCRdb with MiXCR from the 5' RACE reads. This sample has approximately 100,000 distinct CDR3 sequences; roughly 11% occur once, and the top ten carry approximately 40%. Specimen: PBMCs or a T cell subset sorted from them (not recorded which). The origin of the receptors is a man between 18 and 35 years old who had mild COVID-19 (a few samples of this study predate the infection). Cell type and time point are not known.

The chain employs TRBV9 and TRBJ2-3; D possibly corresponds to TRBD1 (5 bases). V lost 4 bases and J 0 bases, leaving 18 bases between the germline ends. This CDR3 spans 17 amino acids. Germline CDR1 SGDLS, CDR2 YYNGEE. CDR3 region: CASSPLGPIASTDTQYF. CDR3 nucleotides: TGTGCCAGCAGCCCTCTGGGGCCTATAGCAAGCACAGATACGCAGTATTTT.

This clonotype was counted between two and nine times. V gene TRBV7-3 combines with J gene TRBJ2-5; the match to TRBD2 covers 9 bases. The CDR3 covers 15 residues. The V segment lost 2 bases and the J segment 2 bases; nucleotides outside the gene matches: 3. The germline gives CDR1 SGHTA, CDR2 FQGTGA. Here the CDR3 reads CASSLVAGVQETQYF. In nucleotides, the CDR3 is TGTGCCAGCAGCTTAGTAGCGGGGGTACAAGAGACCCAGTACTTC.

The CDR3 loop is CASSPRTSGTDTQYF. In DNA, the CDR3 is TGTGCCAGCAGTCCCCGGACTAGCGGAACAGATACGCAGTATTTT. The chain carries TRBV27 and TRBJ2-3; TRBD2 matches at 10 bases. The CDR3 runs 15 residues. Germline V lookup: CDR1 MNHEY, CDR2 SMNVEV (reference sequence). V lost 5 bases to trimming and J lost 3 bases; unmatched junction nucleotides: 5.

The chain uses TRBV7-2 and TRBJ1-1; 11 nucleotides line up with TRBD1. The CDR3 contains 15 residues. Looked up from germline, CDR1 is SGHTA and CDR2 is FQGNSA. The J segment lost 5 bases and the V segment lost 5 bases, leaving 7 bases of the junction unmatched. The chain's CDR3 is CASSPHGDRGTEAFF. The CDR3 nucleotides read TGTGCCAGCAGCCCCCATGGGGACAGGGGGACTGAAGCTTTCTTT.

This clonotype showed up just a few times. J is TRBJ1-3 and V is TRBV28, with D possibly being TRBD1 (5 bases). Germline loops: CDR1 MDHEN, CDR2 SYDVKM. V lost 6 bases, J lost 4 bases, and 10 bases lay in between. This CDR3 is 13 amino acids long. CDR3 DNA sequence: TGTGCCAGCAGCAGGGTTTGGGGAAACACCATATATTTT. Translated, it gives CASSRVWGNTIYF. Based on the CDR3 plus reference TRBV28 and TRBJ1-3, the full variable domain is DVKVTQSSRYLVKRTGEKVFLECVQDMDHENMFWYRQDPGLGLRLIYFSYDVKMKEKGDIPEGYSVSREKKERFSLILESASTNQTSMYLCASSRVWGNTIYFGEGSWLTVV.

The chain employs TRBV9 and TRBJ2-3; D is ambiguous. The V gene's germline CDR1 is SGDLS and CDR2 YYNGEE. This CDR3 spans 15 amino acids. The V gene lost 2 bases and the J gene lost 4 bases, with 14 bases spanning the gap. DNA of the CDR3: TGTGCCAGCAGCGTTCGGATGGGTTCTTCAGATACGCAGTATTTT. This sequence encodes CASSVRMGSSDTQYF.

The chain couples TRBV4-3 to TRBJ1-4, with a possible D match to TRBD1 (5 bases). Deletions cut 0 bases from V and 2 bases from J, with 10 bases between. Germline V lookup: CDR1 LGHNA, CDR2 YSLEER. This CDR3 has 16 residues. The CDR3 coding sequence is TGCGCCAGCAGCCAAGACGGGACGTTGACTAATGAAAAACTGTTTTTT. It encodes CASSQDGTLTNEKLFF.

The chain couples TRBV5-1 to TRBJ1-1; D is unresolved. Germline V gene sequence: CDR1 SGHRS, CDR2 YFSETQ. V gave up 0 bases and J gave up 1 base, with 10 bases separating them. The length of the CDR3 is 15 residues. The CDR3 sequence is CASSLVPRENTEAFF. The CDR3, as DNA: TGCGCCAGCAGCTTGGTCCCCCGGGAGAACACTGAAGCTTTCTTT.

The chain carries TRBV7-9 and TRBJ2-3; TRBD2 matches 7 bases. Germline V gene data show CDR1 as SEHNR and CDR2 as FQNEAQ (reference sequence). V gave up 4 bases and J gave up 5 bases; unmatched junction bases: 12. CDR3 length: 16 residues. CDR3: CASSSTAGGWEDTQYF. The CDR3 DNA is TGTGCCAGCAGCTCCACCGCCGGGGGGTGGGAAGATACGCAGTATTTT.